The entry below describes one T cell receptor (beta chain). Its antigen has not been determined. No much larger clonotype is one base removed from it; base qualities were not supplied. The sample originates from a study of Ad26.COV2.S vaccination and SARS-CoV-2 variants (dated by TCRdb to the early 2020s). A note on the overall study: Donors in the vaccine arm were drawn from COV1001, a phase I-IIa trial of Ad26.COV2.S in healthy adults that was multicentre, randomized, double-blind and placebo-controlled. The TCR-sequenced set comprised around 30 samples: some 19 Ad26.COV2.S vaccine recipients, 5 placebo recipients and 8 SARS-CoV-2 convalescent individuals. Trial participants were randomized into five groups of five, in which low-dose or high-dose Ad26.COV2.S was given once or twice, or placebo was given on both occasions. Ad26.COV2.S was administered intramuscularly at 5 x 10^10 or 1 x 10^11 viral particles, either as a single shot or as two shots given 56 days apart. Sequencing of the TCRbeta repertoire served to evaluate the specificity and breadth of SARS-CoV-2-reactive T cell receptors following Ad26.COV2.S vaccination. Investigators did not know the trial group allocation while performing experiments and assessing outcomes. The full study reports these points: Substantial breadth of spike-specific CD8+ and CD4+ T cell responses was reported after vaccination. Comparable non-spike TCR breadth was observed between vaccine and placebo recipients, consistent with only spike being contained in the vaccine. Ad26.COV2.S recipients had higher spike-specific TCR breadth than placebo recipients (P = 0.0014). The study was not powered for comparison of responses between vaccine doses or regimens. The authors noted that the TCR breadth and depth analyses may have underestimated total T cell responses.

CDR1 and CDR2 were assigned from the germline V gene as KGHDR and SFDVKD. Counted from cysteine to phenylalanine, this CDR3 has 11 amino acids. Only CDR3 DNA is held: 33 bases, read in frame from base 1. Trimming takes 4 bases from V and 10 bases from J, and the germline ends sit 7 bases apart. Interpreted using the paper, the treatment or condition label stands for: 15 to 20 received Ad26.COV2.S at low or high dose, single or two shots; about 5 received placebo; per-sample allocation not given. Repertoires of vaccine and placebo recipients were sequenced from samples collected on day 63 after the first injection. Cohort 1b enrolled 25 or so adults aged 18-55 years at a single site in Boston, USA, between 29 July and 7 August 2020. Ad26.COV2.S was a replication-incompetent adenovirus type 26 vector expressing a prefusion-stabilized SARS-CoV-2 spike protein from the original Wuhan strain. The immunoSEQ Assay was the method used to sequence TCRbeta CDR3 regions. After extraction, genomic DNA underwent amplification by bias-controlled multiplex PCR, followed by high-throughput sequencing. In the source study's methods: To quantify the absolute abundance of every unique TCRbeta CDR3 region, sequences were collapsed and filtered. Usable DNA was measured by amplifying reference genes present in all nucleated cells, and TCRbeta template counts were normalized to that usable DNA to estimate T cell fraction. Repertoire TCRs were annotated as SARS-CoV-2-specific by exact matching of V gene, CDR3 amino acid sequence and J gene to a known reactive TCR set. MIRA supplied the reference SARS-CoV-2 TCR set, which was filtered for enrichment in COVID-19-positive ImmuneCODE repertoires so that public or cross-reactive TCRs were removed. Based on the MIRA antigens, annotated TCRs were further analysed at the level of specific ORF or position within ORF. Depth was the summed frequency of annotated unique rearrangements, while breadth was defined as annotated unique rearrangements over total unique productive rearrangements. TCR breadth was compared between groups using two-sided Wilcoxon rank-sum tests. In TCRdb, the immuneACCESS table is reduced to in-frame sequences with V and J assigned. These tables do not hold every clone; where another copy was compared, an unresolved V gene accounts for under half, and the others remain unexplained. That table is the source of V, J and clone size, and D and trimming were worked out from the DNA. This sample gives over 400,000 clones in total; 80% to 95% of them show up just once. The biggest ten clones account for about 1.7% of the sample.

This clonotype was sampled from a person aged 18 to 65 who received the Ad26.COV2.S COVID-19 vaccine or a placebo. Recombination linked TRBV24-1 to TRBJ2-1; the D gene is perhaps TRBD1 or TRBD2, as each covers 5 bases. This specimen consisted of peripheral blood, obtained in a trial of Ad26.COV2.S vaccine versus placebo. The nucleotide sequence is TGTGCCACCAGTGAAGGGGAGGAGCAGTTCTTC. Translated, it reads CATSEGEEQFF.